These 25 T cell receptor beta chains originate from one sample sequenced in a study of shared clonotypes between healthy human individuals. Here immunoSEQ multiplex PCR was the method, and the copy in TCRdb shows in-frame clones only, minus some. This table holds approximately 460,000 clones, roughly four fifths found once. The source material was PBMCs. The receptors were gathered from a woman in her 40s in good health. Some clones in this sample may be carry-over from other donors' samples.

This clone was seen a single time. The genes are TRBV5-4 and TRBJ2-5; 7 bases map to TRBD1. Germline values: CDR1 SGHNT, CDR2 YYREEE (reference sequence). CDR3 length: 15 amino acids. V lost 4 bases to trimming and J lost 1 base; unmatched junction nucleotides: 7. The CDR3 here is CASSSRDRTQETQYF. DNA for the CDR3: TGTGCCAGCAGCAGCCGGGACAGAACCCAAGAGACCCAGTACTTC. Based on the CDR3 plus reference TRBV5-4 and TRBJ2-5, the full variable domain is ETGVTQSPTHLIKTRGQQVTLRCSSQSGHNTVSWYQQALGQGPQFIFQYYREEENGRGNFPPRFSGLQFPNYSSELNVNALELDDSALYLCASSSRDRTQETQYFGPGTRLLVL.

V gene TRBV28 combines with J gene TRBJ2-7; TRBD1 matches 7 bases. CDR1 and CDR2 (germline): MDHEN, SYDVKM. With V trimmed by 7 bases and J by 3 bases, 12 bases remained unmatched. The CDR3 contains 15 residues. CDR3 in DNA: TGTGCCAGCACCCGCAGGGGGAAGGGAGTCTACGAGCAGTACTTC. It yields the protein CASTRRGKGVYEQYF.

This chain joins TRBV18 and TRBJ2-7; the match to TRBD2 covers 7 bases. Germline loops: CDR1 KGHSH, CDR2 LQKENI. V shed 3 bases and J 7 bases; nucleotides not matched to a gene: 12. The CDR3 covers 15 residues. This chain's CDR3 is CASSPGGSTGGEQYF. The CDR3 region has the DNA TGTGCCAGCTCACCCGGCGGGAGTACCGGAGGAGAGCAGTACTTC.

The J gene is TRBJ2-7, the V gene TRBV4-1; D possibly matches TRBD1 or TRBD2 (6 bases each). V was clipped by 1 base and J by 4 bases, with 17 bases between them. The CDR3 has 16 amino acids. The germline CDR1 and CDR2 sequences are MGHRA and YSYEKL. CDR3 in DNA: TGCGCCAGCAGCCAAGTTTCCGGGAGAGGGGGGTACGAGCAGTACTTC. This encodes CASSQVSGRGGYEQYF.

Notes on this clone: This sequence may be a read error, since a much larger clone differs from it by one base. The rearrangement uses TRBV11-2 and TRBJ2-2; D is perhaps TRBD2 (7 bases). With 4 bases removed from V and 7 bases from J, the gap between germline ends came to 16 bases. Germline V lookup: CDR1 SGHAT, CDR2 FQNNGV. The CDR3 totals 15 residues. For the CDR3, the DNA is TGTGCCAGCAGCTCCTGGGCGGGGGCGAACGGGGAGCTGTTTTTT. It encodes CASSSWAGANGELFF. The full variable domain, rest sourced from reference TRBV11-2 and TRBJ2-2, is EAGVAQSPRYKIIEKRQSVAFWCNPISGHATLYWYQQILGQGPKLLIQFQNNGVVDDSQLPKDRFSAERLKGVDSTLKIQPAKLEDSAVYLCASSSWAGANGELFFGEGSRLTVL.

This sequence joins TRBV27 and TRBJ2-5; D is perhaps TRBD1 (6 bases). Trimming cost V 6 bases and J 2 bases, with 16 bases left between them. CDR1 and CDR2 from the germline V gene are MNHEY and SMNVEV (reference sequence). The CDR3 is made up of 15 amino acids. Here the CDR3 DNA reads TGTGCCAGCAGACCCCGGACAGCCCCTCAAGAGACCCAGTACTTC. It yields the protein CASRPRTAPQETQYF.

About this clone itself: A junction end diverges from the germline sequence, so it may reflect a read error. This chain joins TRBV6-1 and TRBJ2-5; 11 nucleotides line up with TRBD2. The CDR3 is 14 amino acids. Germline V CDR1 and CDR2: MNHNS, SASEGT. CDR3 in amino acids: CASSALAGGETQYF. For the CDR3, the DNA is TGCGCCAGCAGTGCCCTAGCGGGGGGAGAGACCCAGTACTTC.

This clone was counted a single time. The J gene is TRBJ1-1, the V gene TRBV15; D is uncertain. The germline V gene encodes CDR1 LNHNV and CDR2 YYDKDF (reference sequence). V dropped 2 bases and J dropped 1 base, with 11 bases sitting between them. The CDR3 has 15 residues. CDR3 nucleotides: TGTGCCACCAGCAGAATCCCTGTGGGGAACACTGAAGCTTTCTTT. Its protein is CATSRIPVGNTEAFF.

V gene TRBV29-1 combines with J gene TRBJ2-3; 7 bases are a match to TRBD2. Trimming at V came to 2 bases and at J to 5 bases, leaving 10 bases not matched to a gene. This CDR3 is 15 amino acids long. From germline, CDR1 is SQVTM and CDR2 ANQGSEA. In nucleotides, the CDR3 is TGCAGCGTTGAATTTGGTAGCGGGTACATAGATACGCAGTATTTT. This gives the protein CSVEFGSGYIDTQYF.

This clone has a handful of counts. This chain's CDR3 is CASSLGGQGGYTF. As DNA, the CDR3 is TGTGCCAGCAGCTTAGGGGGCCAGGGTGGCTACACCTTC. This sequence joins TRBV7-8 and TRBJ1-2; tentatively, D is TRBD1 (5 bases). The V and J ends lost 1 base and 7 bases respectively, with 10 bases between them. CDR1 is SGHVS and CDR2 is FQNEAQ in the germline V gene. The CDR3 extends over 13 amino acids.

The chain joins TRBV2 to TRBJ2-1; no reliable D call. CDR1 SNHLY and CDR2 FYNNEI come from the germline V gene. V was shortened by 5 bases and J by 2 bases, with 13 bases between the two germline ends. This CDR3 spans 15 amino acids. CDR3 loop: CASSRSGAPYNEQFF. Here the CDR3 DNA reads TGTGCCAGCAGTCGGAGTGGCGCTCCCTACAATGAGCAGTTCTTC.

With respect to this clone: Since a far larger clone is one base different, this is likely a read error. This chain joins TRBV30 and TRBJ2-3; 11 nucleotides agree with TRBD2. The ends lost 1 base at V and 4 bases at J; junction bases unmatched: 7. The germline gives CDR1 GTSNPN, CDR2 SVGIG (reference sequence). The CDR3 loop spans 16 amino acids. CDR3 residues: CAWSGRLAGGSDTQYF. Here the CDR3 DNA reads TGTGCCTGGAGTGGGCGGCTAGCGGGAGGATCAGATACGCAGTATTTT.

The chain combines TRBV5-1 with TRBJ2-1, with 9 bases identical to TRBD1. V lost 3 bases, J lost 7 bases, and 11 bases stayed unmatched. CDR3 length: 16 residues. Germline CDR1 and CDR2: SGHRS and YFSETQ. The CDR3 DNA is TGCGCCAGCAGCTACGGCGACAGGGGGGAGCGTAATGAGCAGTTCTTC. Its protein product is CASSYGDRGERNEQFF.

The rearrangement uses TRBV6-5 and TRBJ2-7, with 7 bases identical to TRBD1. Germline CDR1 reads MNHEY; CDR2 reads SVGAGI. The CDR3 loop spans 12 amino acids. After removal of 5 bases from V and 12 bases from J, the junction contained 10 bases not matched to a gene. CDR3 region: CASSDPGTVPYF. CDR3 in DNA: TGTGCCAGCAGTGACCCGGGGACAGTGCCGTACTTC.

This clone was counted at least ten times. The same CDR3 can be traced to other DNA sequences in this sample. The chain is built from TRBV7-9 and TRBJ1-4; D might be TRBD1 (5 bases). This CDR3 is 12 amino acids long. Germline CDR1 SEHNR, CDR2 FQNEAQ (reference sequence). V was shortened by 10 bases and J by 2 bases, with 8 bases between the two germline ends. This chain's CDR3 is CAMGGTNEKLFF. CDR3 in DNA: TGTGCCATGGGGGGTACTAATGAAAAACTGTTTTTT.

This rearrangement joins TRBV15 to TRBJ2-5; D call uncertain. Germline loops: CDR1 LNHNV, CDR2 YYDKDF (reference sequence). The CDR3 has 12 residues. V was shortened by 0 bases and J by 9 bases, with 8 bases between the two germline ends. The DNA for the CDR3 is TGTGCCACCAGCAGAGATCTCGCGCCCCAGTACTTC. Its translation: CATSRDLAPQYF.

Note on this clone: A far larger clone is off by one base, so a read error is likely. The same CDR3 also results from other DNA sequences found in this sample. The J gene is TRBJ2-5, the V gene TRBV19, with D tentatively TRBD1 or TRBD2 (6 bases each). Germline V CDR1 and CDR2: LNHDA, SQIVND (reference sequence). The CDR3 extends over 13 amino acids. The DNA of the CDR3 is TGTGCCAGTAGTATGGGGGGCAGGGAGACTCAGTACTTC. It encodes CASSMGGRETQYF.

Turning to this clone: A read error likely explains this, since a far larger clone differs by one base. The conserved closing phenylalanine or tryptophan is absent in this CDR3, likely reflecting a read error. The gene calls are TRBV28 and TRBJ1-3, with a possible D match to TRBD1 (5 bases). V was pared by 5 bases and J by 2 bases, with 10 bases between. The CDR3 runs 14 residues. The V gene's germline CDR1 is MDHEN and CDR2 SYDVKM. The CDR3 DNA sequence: TGTGCCAGCAGTGGACACTTTCCTGGAAACACCATATATTCT. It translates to CASSGHFPGNTIYS.

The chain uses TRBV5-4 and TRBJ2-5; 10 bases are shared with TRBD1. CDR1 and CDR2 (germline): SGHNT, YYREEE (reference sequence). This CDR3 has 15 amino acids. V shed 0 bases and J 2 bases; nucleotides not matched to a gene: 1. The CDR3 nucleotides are TGTGCCAGCAGCTTGGGGGGACAGGGGCAAGAGACCCAGTACTTC. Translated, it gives CASSLGGQGQETQYF.

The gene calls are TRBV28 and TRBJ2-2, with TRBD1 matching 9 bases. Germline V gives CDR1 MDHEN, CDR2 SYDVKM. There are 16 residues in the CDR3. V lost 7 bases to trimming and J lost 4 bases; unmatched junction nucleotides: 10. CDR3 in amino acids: CASTSPGQGSTGELFF. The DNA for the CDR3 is TGTGCCAGCACCAGCCCGGGACAGGGTTCCACCGGGGAGCTGTTTTTT.

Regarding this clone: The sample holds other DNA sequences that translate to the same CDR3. The CDR3 bases are TGTGCCAGCAGCTTTGAGGTATCTTACGAGCAGTACTTC. This gives the protein CASSFEVSYEQYF. The chain employs TRBV7-8 and TRBJ2-7; D not certain. The CDR3 length is 13 residues. Trimming stripped 3 bases from V and 4 bases from J, with 10 bases between. Per germline, CDR1 SGHVS and CDR2 FQNEAQ.

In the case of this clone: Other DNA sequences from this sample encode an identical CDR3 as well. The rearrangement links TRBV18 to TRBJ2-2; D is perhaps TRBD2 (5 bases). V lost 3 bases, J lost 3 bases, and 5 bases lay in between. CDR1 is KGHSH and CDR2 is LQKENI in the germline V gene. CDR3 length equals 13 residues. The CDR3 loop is CASSPRDTGELFF. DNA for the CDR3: TGTGCCAGCTCACCGAGGGACACCGGGGAGCTGTTTTTT.

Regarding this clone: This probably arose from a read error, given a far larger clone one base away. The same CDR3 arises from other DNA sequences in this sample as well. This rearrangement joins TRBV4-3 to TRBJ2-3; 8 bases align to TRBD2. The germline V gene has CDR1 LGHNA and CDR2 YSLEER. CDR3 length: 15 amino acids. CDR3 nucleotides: TGCGCCAGCAGCCAAGCGGGAGGGCCGGCAGATACGCAGTACTTT. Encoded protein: CASSQAGGPADTQYF.

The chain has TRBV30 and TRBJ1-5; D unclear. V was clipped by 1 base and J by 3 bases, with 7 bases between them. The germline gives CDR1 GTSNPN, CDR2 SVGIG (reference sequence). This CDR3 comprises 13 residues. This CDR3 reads CAWSARNNQPQHF. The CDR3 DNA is TGTGCCTGGAGTGCCCGAAACAATCAGCCCCAGCATTTT. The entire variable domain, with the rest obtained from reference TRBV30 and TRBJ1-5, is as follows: SQTIHQWPATLVQPVGSPLSLECTVEGTSNPNLYWYRQAAGRGLQLLFYSVGIGQISSEVPQNLSASRPQDRQFILSSKKLLLSDSGFYLCAWSARNNQPQHFGDGTRLSIL.

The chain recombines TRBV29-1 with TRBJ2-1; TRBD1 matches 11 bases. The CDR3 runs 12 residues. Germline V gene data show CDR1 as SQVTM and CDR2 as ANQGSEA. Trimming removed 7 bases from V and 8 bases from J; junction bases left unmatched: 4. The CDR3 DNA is TGCAGCGGTGGACAGGGGGCCTATGAGCAGTTCTTC. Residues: CSGGQGAYEQFF.